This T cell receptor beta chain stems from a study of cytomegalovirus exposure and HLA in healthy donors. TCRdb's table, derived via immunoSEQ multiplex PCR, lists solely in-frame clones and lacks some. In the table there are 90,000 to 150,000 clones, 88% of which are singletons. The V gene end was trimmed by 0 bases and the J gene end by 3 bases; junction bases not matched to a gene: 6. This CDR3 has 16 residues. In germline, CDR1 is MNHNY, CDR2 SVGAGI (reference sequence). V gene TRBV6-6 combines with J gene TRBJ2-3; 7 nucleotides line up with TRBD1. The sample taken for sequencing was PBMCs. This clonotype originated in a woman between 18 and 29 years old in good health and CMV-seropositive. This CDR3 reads CASSYSGDSLTDTQYF. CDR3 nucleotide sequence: TGTGCCAGCAGTTACTCAGGGGACAGTCTGACAGATACGCAGTATTTT.